The 30 T cell receptor beta chains in this list originate from one sample, sequenced in a study of cytomegalovirus exposure and HLA in healthy donors. The PCR contained 60 Vbeta and 13 Jbeta primers. Profiled with immunoSEQ multiplex PCR; TCRdb holds only in-frame clones, not every one. This table has 110,000 to 150,000 clones, more than 75% appearing once. The sample consisted of PBMCs. The receptors come from a female donor in good health and CMV-seronegative.

This rearrangement joins TRBV10-3 to TRBJ2-7; 9 positions agree with TRBD1. This CDR3 is 16 amino acids long. CDR1 and CDR2 (germline): ENHRY, SYGVKD. V dropped 6 bases and J dropped 0; count of bases not matched to a gene: 9. CDR3 protein: CAIRRAGQGNSYEQYF. CDR3 nucleotides: TGTGCCATCAGAAGAGCCGGACAGGGGAACTCCTACGAGCAGTACTTC.

The CDR3 sequence is CASRARGRGRNTEAFF. Here the CDR3 DNA reads TGTGCCAGCCGAGCGCGGGGTCGGGGGAGGAACACTGAAGCTTTCTTT. The chain combines TRBV27 with TRBJ1-1; TRBD1 is a possible D gene (5 bases). The V and J ends lost 8 bases and 1 base respectively, with 20 bases between them. Germline CDR1 is MNHEY and CDR2 is SMNVEV (reference sequence). The length of the CDR3 is 16 residues.

The V and J genes are TRBV9 and TRBJ2-7; 11 bases are a match to TRBD2. The ends lost 4 bases at V and 3 bases at J; junction bases unmatched: 3. This CDR3 is 14 amino acids long. The germline V gene has CDR1 SGDLS and CDR2 YYNGEE. The CDR3 sequence: CASSPGTSGYEQYF. DNA for the CDR3: TGTGCCAGCAGCCCGGGGACTAGCGGCTACGAGCAGTACTTC.

The chain is built from TRBV19 and TRBJ1-2, with D maybe TRBD1 (6 bases). There are 15 residues in the CDR3. From germline, CDR1 is LNHDA and CDR2 SQIVND (reference sequence). The V gene lost 5 bases and the J gene lost 6 bases, with 19 bases spanning the gap. The CDR3 region is CASSLTSTGVNGYTF. For the CDR3, the DNA is TGTGCCAGTAGTTTAACGTCGACAGGCGTTAATGGCTACACCTTC.

The chain's CDR3 is CASIGDRNNYGYTF. The CDR3 DNA follows: TGTGCCAGTATTGGGGACAGGAACAACTATGGCTACACCTTC. This rearrangement joins TRBV19 to TRBJ1-2; 8 bases map to TRBD1. Trimming cost V 7 bases and J 2 bases; bases outside gene matches: 6. Germline V lookup: CDR1 LNHDA, CDR2 SQIVND (reference sequence). This CDR3 is built from 14 residues.

Only a few counts were recorded for this clone. The chain carries TRBV5-1 and TRBJ1-1; 7 bases map to TRBD1. The germline gives CDR1 SGHRS, CDR2 YFSETQ. V lost 1 base to trimming and J lost 1 base; unmatched junction nucleotides: 4. The CDR3 spans 15 residues. Here the CDR3 reads CASSLFGTANTEAFF. The CDR3 DNA reads as TGCGCCAGCAGCTTGTTCGGGACAGCGAACACTGAAGCTTTCTTT.

The J gene is TRBJ2-7, the V gene TRBV27; TRBD1 might be the D (6 bases). The V end was cut by 4 bases, the J end by 9 bases, with 13 bases between. The CDR3 totals 12 residues. Germline V lookup: CDR1 MNHEY, CDR2 SMNVEV (reference sequence). CDR3 coding DNA: TGTGCCAGCAGTTCGCCCGGACAGAGGCAGTACTTC. The encoded protein is CASSSPGQRQYF.

V is TRBV5-6 and J is TRBJ2-5; 10 nucleotides align to TRBD1. The end of the DNA is better explained by TRBJ2-7, so the J call may be wrong. The germline V gene has CDR1 SGHDT and CDR2 YYEEEE. The CDR3 totals 16 residues. CDR3 nucleotide sequence: TGTGCCAGCAGCTTGCCAACGACAGGGGGCATGGGCGAGCAGTACTTC. As protein: CASSLPTTGGMGEQYF.

This clone was detected once. V is TRBV5-1 and J is TRBJ2-1; D is possibly TRBD1 (6 bases). The V end was cut by 3 bases, the J end by 5 bases, with 12 bases between. This CDR3 region has 14 residues. Germline V CDR1 and CDR2: SGHRS, YFSETQ. CDR3 nucleotide sequence: TGCGCCAGCAGCTCAACACAGGGACACAATGAGCAGTTCTTC. Protein sequence: CASSSTQGHNEQFF.

CDR3 sequence: CASSFRRGSSYEQYF. The DNA for the CDR3 is TGTGCCAGCAGTTTTCGGCGGGGAAGCTCCTACGAGCAGTACTTC. This chain links TRBV28 with TRBJ2-7; D possibly corresponds to TRBD2 (6 bases). V was cut by 3 bases and J by 0 bases, with 12 bases left in between. In germline, CDR1 is MDHEN, CDR2 SYDVKM. The CDR3 totals 15 residues.

This rearrangement joins TRBV6-1 to TRBJ2-3, with D tentatively TRBD1 (6 bases). The germline gives CDR1 MNHNS, CDR2 SASEGT. The CDR3 spans 11 residues. Trimming cost V 6 bases and J 6 bases, with 7 bases left between them. The CDR3 loop is CASRGGDTQYF. For the CDR3, the DNA is TGTGCCAGCAGAGGGGGTGATACGCAGTATTTT.

The chain recombines TRBV4-2 with TRBJ2-6; D perhaps matches TRBD1 (5 bases). V dropped 2 bases and J dropped 4 bases, with 15 bases sitting between them. Per the germline V gene, CDR1 is LGHNA and CDR2 is YNFKEQ. There are 17 residues in the CDR3. CDR3 in amino acids: CASSQPPQGVGANVLTF. CDR3 coding DNA: TGTGCCAGCAGCCAACCCCCACAAGGGGTCGGGGCCAACGTCCTGACTTTC.

The V and J genes are TRBV15 and TRBJ1-5, with 9 positions matching TRBD1. This CDR3 has 16 residues. The V gene's germline CDR1 is LNHNV and CDR2 YYDKDF (reference sequence). V was clipped by 3 bases and J by 4 bases; unmatched bases: 7. In nucleotides, the CDR3 is TGTGCCACCAGCAGGGCCCGGGACAGGGCAAATCAGCCCCAGCATTTT. Protein product: CATSRARDRANQPQHF.

The V call is TRBV5-1, the J call TRBJ2-5, with 10 bases fitting TRBD1. Germline V gene data show CDR1 as SGHRS and CDR2 as YFSETQ. The CDR3 contains 15 residues. V shed 7 bases and J 1 base; nucleotides not matched to a gene: 7. In DNA, the CDR3 is TGCGCCAGCGGGCCGGGACAGGGGATCCAAGAGACCCAGTACTTC. This encodes CASGPGQGIQETQYF.

CDR3 DNA sequence: TGTGCCAGCAGAGGGGGCCTAGAGAACACTGAAGCTTTCTTT. Encoded protein: CASRGGLENTEAFF. The J gene is TRBJ1-1, the V gene TRBV7-9; 7 nucleotides agree with TRBD1. Unmatched junction bases numbered 5, after V lost 6 bases and J lost 1 base. CDR1 is SEHNR and CDR2 is FQNEAQ in the germline V gene (reference sequence). The length of the CDR3 is 14 residues.

As to this clone: Its ends do not fully match the called genes, so a read error is possible. This rearrangement joins TRBV4-1 to TRBJ2-5; D is possibly TRBD1 or TRBD2 (7 bases each). The length of the CDR3 is 14 residues. The V gene's germline CDR1 is MGHRA and CDR2 YSYEKL. CDR3 residues: CASRQGGWLETQYF. The CDR3 bases are TGCGCCAGCCGCCAGGGGGGGTGGTTGGAGACCCAGTACTTC.

With regard to this clone: In the same sample, other DNA sequences code for this CDR3. The chain combines TRBV2 with TRBJ1-2; no firm D call. This CDR3 contains 13 residues. V was pared by 3 bases and J by 2 bases, with 7 bases between. Germline V gives CDR1 SNHLY, CDR2 FYNNEI. This CDR3 is CASSDGRNYGYTF. The CDR3 DNA reads TGTGCCAGCAGTGATGGCAGGAACTATGGCTACACCTTC.

The rearrangement uses TRBV6-6 and TRBJ1-2; 10 bases are shared with TRBD1. This CDR3 is 16 amino acids long. Germline V gene data show CDR1 as MNHNY and CDR2 as SVGAGI (reference sequence). The trim removed 3 bases at V and 8 bases at J, leaving 12 bases unmatched. In DNA, the CDR3 is TGTGCCAGCAGTTATCCGATGACAGGGGGCGCGGGGGGCTACACCTTC. Translated: CASSYPMTGGAGGYTF.

The chain links TRBV27 to TRBJ2-7; D is perhaps TRBD2 (5 bases). Germline-derived CDR1 and CDR2 are MNHEY and SMNVEV (reference sequence). Trimming stripped 4 bases from V and 0 bases from J, with 16 bases between. This CDR3 has 16 amino acids. The CDR3 DNA reads as TGTGCCAGCAGTTCTCCTGGACTTCTCAGCTCCTACGAGCAGTACTTC. Protein: CASSSPGLLSSYEQYF.

A single count supports this clone. The V gene is TRBV6-5, the J gene TRBJ1-5; possible D gene TRBD1, 6 bases. The CDR3 spans 15 residues. V was cut by 2 bases and J by 5 bases, with 13 bases left in between. Per the germline V gene, CDR1 is MNHEY and CDR2 is SVGAGI. CDR3 in DNA: TGTGCCAGCAGTTACGCTGGGGGCCTTGATCAGCCCCAGCATTTT. This translates into CASSYAGGLDQPQHF.

The chain links TRBV6-5 to TRBJ1-2; 8 bases fit TRBD1. The V gene's germline CDR1 is MNHEY and CDR2 SVGAGI. The junction had 7 bases not matched to a gene; V was cut back by 6 bases and J by 4 bases. The CDR3 runs to 14 residues. The CDR3 coding sequence is TGTGCCAGCAGAATTAGACAGGGGCCCTATGGCTACACCTTC. Translated, it gives CASRIRQGPYGYTF.

The chain joins TRBV30 to TRBJ1-4; D remains ambiguous. Trimming removed 4 bases from V and 5 bases from J, with 11 bases in between. CDR1 is GTSNPN, CDR2 SVGIG, per germline (reference sequence). CDR3 length: 13 residues. CDR3 DNA sequence: TGTGCCTGGAACTTTTCACCCAATGAAAAACTGTTTTTT. It specifies CAWNFSPNEKLFF.

The chain recombines TRBV5-1 with TRBJ2-7; the match to TRBD1 covers 10 bases. Trimming at V came to 3 bases and at J to 5 bases, leaving 8 bases not matched to a gene. CDR3 length: 15 residues. Looked up from germline, CDR1 is SGHRS and CDR2 is YFSETQ. As DNA, the CDR3 is TGCGCCAGCAGCTCCCGGGACAGGGGTGTGAACGAGCAGTACTTC. Residues: CASSSRDRGVNEQYF.

The chain employs TRBV30 and TRBJ1-3, with TRBD1 as a possible D gene (5 bases). Germline V gene lookup returns CDR1 GTSNPN and CDR2 SVGIG (reference sequence). The CDR3 totals 13 residues. Trimming took off 0 bases at V and 9 bases at J, with 12 bases between the two ends. This CDR3 reads CAWSVQEGSTIYF. The CDR3 DNA reads as TGTGCCTGGAGTGTACAGGAGGGGAGCACCATATATTTT.

The chain combines TRBV4-3 with TRBJ1-4; 9 positions match TRBD1. This CDR3 contains 16 residues. The germline CDR1 and CDR2 sequences are LGHNA and YSLEER. J gave up 8 bases and V 4 bases, and 11 bases lay outside the gene matches. The CDR3 protein is CASSPSTGTGGEKLFF. The CDR3 DNA sequence: TGCGCCAGCAGCCCCTCTACCGGAACAGGGGGCGAAAAACTGTTTTTT.

The rearrangement links TRBV18 to TRBJ1-5; 7 nucleotides agree with TRBD1. The CDR3 covers 14 residues. Germline V lookup: CDR1 KGHSH, CDR2 LQKENI. V was pared by 4 bases and J by 2 bases, with 2 bases of the junction left unmatched. The CDR3 sequence is CASSLGTGNQPQHF. The CDR3 nucleotides are TGTGCCAGCTCACTAGGGACAGGCAATCAGCCCCAGCATTTT.

The CDR3 region has the DNA TGCGCCAGCAGCTTGGGGACAGGCCGCGCAGATACGCAGTATTTT. Translating it yields CASSLGTGRADTQYF. The chain recombines TRBV5-1 with TRBJ2-3, with 7 bases lining up with TRBD1. The CDR3 loop spans 15 amino acids. J was trimmed by 4 bases and V by 0 bases; bases with no gene match: 5. The V gene's germline CDR1 is SGHRS and CDR2 YFSETQ.

The genes are TRBV5-1 and TRBJ1-2, with unresolved D. This CDR3 comprises 15 residues. From germline, CDR1 is SGHRS and CDR2 YFSETQ. Trimming cost V 0 bases and J 7 bases, with 16 bases left between them. CDR3 protein: CASSLVVSPSGGYTF. The CDR3 DNA reads as TGCGCCAGCAGCTTGGTTGTCAGCCCATCGGGTGGCTACACCTTC.

The chain links TRBV5-1 to TRBJ2-1, with 10 bases identical to TRBD2. This CDR3 comprises 17 residues. Germline V gives CDR1 SGHRS, CDR2 YFSETQ. After removal of 4 bases from V and 8 bases from J, the junction contained 15 bases not matched to a gene. The CDR3, as DNA: TGCGCCAGCAGCCCTCGCCGGACAGGAGGGACTAGCGATGAGCAGTTCTTC. It translates to CASSPRRTGGTSDEQFF.

Written as DNA, the CDR3 is TGTGCCAGCAGCCAGGACCTGACTAGCGGGATAACAAAGTCAGATACGCAGTATTTT. Its protein is CASSQDLTSGITKSDTQYF. This chain uses TRBV4-2 with TRBJ2-3, with 11 bases that match TRBD2. The CDR3 sequence is 19 residues long. The V segment lost 3 bases and the J segment 4 bases; nucleotides outside the gene matches: 15. Germline V gene sequence: CDR1 LGHNA, CDR2 YNFKEQ.